The 29 T cell receptor beta chains presented below share a single source sample, sequenced in a study of T cell changes during pregnancy in multiple sclerosis. The table came from immunoSEQ multiplex PCR; TCRdb's copy has only in-frame clones and leaves some out. Among roughly 40,000 clones listed, approximately 91% were seen once. The material sequenced was CD4+ T cells from peripheral blood mononuclear cells, taken in the second trimester of pregnancy. The receptors come from a female donor with multiple sclerosis, enrolled in a pregnancy study.

This chain uses TRBV30 with TRBJ1-3, with a possible D match to TRBD1 (5 bases). Trimming removed 4 bases at V and 4 bases at J, with 11 bases between. The CDR3 runs to 13 residues. The V gene's germline CDR1 is GTSNPN and CDR2 SVGIG (reference sequence). CDR3 DNA sequence: TGTGCCTGGAACCAGGGTACGGGAAACACCATATATTTT. It encodes CAWNQGTGNTIYF.

This chain uses TRBV5-5 with TRBJ1-1; D gene unclear. V was clipped by 0 bases and J by 6 bases, with 12 bases between them. Germline CDR1 reads SGHKS; CDR2 reads YYEKEE (reference sequence). This CDR3 comprises 14 residues. Written as DNA, the CDR3 is TGTGCCAGCAGCTTGGCCACTCAGGAGGCTGAAGCTTTCTTT. Amino acids: CASSLATQEAEAFF.

The CDR3 region is CASSQDRGDTFTDTQYF. The CDR3 region has the DNA TGCGCCAGCAGCCAAGATCGGGGGGACACATTCACAGATACGCAGTATTTT. V usage is TRBV4-3 and J usage is TRBJ2-3, with a tentative D call TRBD2 (7 bases). V was cut by 0 bases and J by 2 bases, with 15 bases left in between. Germline V gene data show CDR1 as LGHNA and CDR2 as YSLEER. This CDR3 has 17 amino acids.

The CDR3 coding sequence is TGCGCCAGCAGCTTGGTCGTTGACTATGGCTACACCTTC. This translates into CASSLVVDYGYTF. The chain uses TRBV5-1 and TRBJ1-2; D is uncertain. V lost 0 bases and J lost 3, with 6 bases in between. CDR3 length equals 13 residues. The germline V gene has CDR1 SGHRS and CDR2 YFSETQ.

The V call is TRBV30, the J call TRBJ2-7; D might be TRBD2 (7 bases). Germline-derived CDR1 and CDR2 are GTSNPN and SVGIG (reference sequence). The CDR3 has 16 amino acids. V shed 2 bases and J shed 2 bases, with 19 bases lying between them. This chain's CDR3 is CAWSNIQGLPTYEQYF. The CDR3 nucleotides are TGTGCCTGGAGTAACATACAGGGACTACCCACCTACGAGCAGTACTTC.

The rearrangement links TRBV6-5 to TRBJ2-7; TRBD1 agrees at 9 bases. The CDR3 is 14 residues long. The V gene's germline CDR1 is MNHEY and CDR2 SVGAGI. The J segment lost 2 bases and the V segment lost 6 bases, leaving 5 bases of the junction unmatched. The DNA of the CDR3 is TGTGCCAGCAGGAGGGGACAGGGAGCCTACGAGCAGTACTTC. It is translated as CASRRGQGAYEQYF.

This chain joins TRBV7-3 and TRBJ2-3; D not certain. CDR3 length equals 13 residues. V lost 5 bases to trimming and J lost 5 bases, with 11 bases between them. The germline CDR1 and CDR2 sequences are SGHTA and FQGTGA. This CDR3 is CASSPLNGDTQYF. The CDR3 nucleotides read TGTGCCAGCAGCCCCCTGAACGGAGATACGCAGTATTTT. Full variable domain (outside the CDR3, taken from reference TRBV7-3 and TRBJ2-3): GAGVSQTPSNKVTEKGKYVELRCDPISGHTALYWYRQSLGQGPEFLIYFQGTGAADDSGLPNDRFFAVRPEGSVSTLKIQRTERGDSAVYLCASSPLNGDTQYFGPGTRLTVL.

This clone was detected a few times. The genes are TRBV27 and TRBJ1-5, with TRBD1 as a possible D gene (5 bases). The CDR3 totals 14 residues. Germline values: CDR1 MNHEY, CDR2 SMNVEV (reference sequence). The V gene lost 4 bases and the J gene lost 3 bases, with 10 bases spanning the gap. DNA of the CDR3: TGTGCCAGCAGTTCCGCAGGGTACAATCAGCCCCAGCATTTT. Its translation: CASSSAGYNQPQHF.

As regards this clone: The identical CDR3 is also encoded by other nucleotide sequences in the sample. The rearrangement links TRBV19 to TRBJ2-1; maybe TRBD1 (6 bases). V was trimmed by 3 bases and J by 1 base, leaving 13 bases between them. The CDR3 is 16 amino acids. The germline V gene encodes CDR1 LNHDA and CDR2 SQIVND (reference sequence). The CDR3 DNA reads TGTGCCAGTAGTATCGACAGGTCTGGGTCCTACAATGAGCAGTTCTTC. Translated: CASSIDRSGSYNEQFF.

V gene TRBV7-8 combines with J gene TRBJ2-5; 7 bases map to TRBD2. The CDR3 has 16 amino acids. Germline lookup yields CDR1 SGHVS and CDR2 FQNEAQ. Trimming at V came to 5 bases and at J to 2 bases, leaving 11 bases not matched to a gene. CDR3 region: CASSRGAGAWQETQYF. The DNA for the CDR3 is TGTGCCAGCAGCCGAGGGGCGGGAGCATGGCAAGAGACCCAGTACTTC.

This clone was seen only once. This chain uses TRBV18 with TRBJ2-2, with a tentative D call TRBD2 (5 bases). Germline V gives CDR1 KGHSH, CDR2 LQKENI. Between the trimmed V and J ends, which lost 3 bases and 3 bases, there was a span of 17 bases. This CDR3 has 17 amino acids. CDR3: CASSPRPGSKDTGELFF. In DNA form, the CDR3 reads TGTGCCAGCTCACCCCGCCCGGGAAGTAAAGACACCGGGGAGCTGTTTTTT.

V usage is TRBV7-2 and J usage is TRBJ1-2, with D tentatively TRBD1 (6 bases). Looked up from germline, CDR1 is SGHTA and CDR2 is FQGNSA. Trimming took off 0 bases at V and 8 bases at J, with 13 bases between the two ends. The CDR3 contains 14 residues. The CDR3 here is CASSLAQGREGYTF. The CDR3 DNA sequence: TGTGCCAGCAGCTTAGCGCAGGGGCGGGAGGGCTACACCTTC. Looking up the rest from reference TRBV7-2 and TRBJ1-2 gives the full variable domain: GAGVSQSPSNKVTEKGKDVELRCDPISGHTALYWYRQSLGQGLEFLIYFQGNSAPDKSGLPSDRFSAERTGGSVSTLTIQRTQQEDSAVYLCASSLAQGREGYTFGSGTRLTVV.

The gene calls are TRBV30 and TRBJ1-3, with 7 bases fitting TRBD1. Germline-derived CDR1 and CDR2 are GTSNPN and SVGIG (reference sequence). The CDR3 has 13 residues. V was pared by 7 bases and J by 2 bases, with 5 bases of the junction left unmatched. Written as DNA, the CDR3 is TGTGCCTATGACAGGGAGCCTGGAAACACCATATATTTT. The encoded protein is CAYDREPGNTIYF.

In its sample, this clone was seen a few times. This CDR3 is CAWSVLAGYDKNIQYF. In nucleotides, the CDR3 is TGTGCCTGGAGTGTACTAGCGGGGTATGACAAAAACATTCAGTACTTC. J is TRBJ2-4 and V is TRBV30; TRBD2 matches 10 bases. V shed 0 bases, J shed 3 bases, and the junction held 5 bases outside the gene matches. The germline V gene has CDR1 GTSNPN and CDR2 SVGIG (reference sequence). The CDR3 has 16 residues.

This clone has only a few counts. The chain joins TRBV7-6 to TRBJ2-3; TRBD1 matches 10 bases. The CDR3 length is 15 residues. Germline V gene data show CDR1 as SGHVS and CDR2 as FNYEAQ. V lost 5 bases to trimming and J lost 1 base; unmatched junction nucleotides: 3. CDR3: CASSQGQGGTDTQYF. The DNA of the CDR3 is TGTGCCAGCAGCCAAGGACAGGGGGGCACAGATACGCAGTATTTT.

V is TRBV18 and J is TRBJ1-1, with 7 positions matching TRBD1. This CDR3 is 15 amino acids long. Per germline, CDR1 KGHSH and CDR2 LQKENI. V shed 3 bases, J shed 4 bases, and the junction held 8 bases outside the gene matches. The CDR3 bases are TGTGCCAGCTCACCCCCGGGACAGAGGAGCACTGAAGCTTTCTTT. It codes for CASSPPGQRSTEAFF.

This chain joins TRBV5-1 and TRBJ2-3, with D perhaps matching TRBD2 (5 bases). Per the germline V gene, CDR1 is SGHRS and CDR2 is YFSETQ. CDR3 length: 14 amino acids. Trimming stripped 3 bases from V and 4 bases from J, with 12 bases between. Here the CDR3 DNA reads TGCGCCAGCAGCTCGGACTGGCCCCCAGATACGCAGTATTTT. It yields the protein CASSSDWPPDTQYF. The full variable domain, completed using reference TRBV5-1 and TRBJ2-3, is KAGVTQTPRYLIKTRGQQVTLSCSPISGHRSVSWYQQTPGQGLQFLFEYFSETQRNKGNFPGRFSGRQFSNSRSEMNVSTLELGDSALYLCASSSDWPPDTQYFGPGTRLTVL.

Only one count was recorded for this clone. The J gene is TRBJ1-3, the V gene TRBV28, with D uncertain. The V and J ends lost 10 bases and 7 bases respectively, with 17 bases between them. The V gene's germline CDR1 is MDHEN and CDR2 SYDVKM. CDR3 length: 13 residues. Written as DNA, the CDR3 is TGTGCCACCCGGACTGCGCCGGGTAACACCATATATTTT. Protein sequence: CATRTAPGNTIYF.

This chain links TRBV6-1 with TRBJ2-2; 9 bases line up with TRBD1. The CDR3 loop spans 15 amino acids. V was clipped by 7 bases and J by 3 bases; unmatched bases: 6. Germline V gene sequence: CDR1 MNHNS, CDR2 SASEGT. CDR3 loop: CASTRRTGDTGELFF. The CDR3 nucleotides read TGTGCCAGCACCCGACGGACAGGGGACACCGGGGAGCTGTTTTTT.

V and J are TRBV5-1 and TRBJ2-1; TRBD2 matches 7 bases. The germline V gene has CDR1 SGHRS and CDR2 YFSETQ. The CDR3 is 17 residues long. The V and J ends lost 2 bases and 2 bases, in that order; junction bases with no gene match: 10. CDR3 sequence reads: CASSFQTASGAYNEQFF. For the CDR3, the DNA is TGCGCCAGCAGCTTTCAAACCGCAAGCGGGGCCTACAATGAGCAGTTCTTC.

The chain recombines TRBV2 with TRBJ2-5, with 7 positions matching TRBD1. V shed 6 bases and J 1 base; nucleotides not matched to a gene: 5. Germline CDR1 SNHLY, CDR2 FYNNEI. The CDR3 length is 14 residues. As DNA, the CDR3 is TGTGCCAGCAGGGAGACAGGGACCCAAGAGACCCAGTACTTC. Its translation: CASRETGTQETQYF.

With respect to this clone: A read error may account for a junction end that differs from germline. This chain connects TRBV7-3 to TRBJ1-1, with a possible D match to TRBD1 (6 bases). The CDR3 is made up of 14 amino acids. CDR1 SGHTA and CDR2 FQGTGA come from the germline V gene. The CDR3 loop reads CASSLTRGGTEAFF. CDR3 DNA: TGTGCCAGCAGTTTAACCAGGGGTGGCACTGAAGCTTTCTTT.

The V call is TRBV4-2, the J call TRBJ2-1, with TRBD2 matching over 10 bases. The CDR3 sequence is 15 residues long. In germline, CDR1 is LGHNA, CDR2 YNFKEQ. V was clipped by 1 base and J by 7 bases; unmatched bases: 4. The chain's CDR3 is CASSQGASGSNEQFF. The CDR3 DNA is TGTGCCAGCAGCCAAGGTGCTAGCGGGAGTAATGAGCAGTTCTTC.

The V gene is TRBV4-2, the J gene TRBJ2-1; 9 bases match TRBD2. The CDR3 loop spans 15 amino acids. Looked up from germline, CDR1 is LGHNA and CDR2 is YNFKEQ. V lost 1 base, J lost 7 bases, and 5 bases stayed unmatched. CDR3 bases: TGTGCCAGCAGCCAAGGGTCTAGCGGGAAAAATGAGCAGTTCTTC. Translation gives CASSQGSSGKNEQFF.

The chain employs TRBV23-1 and TRBJ1-2; TRBD1 matches at 9 bases. TRBV23-1 has ORF status, its function being uncertain. The V segment lost 4 bases and the J segment 4 bases; nucleotides outside the gene matches: 7. This CDR3 has 15 residues. The CDR3 region is CASSRERQGGYGYTF. The CDR3 bases are TGCGCCAGCAGTCGCGAGAGACAGGGGGGCTATGGCTACACCTTC.

V gene TRBV28 combines with J gene TRBJ2-1, with 11 bases fitting TRBD1. The CDR3 is 14 amino acids. CDR1 is MDHEN and CDR2 is SYDVKM in the germline V gene. V dropped 6 bases and J dropped 5; count of bases not matched to a gene: 3. The CDR3 DNA is TGTGCCAGCAGGCCGGGACAGGGGGACAATGAGCAGTTCTTC. Encoded protein: CASRPGQGDNEQFF.

The chain carries TRBV10-3 and TRBJ1-2; 10 nucleotides line up with TRBD1. J was trimmed by 6 bases and V by 6 bases; bases with no gene match: 1. CDR1 ENHRY and CDR2 SYGVKD come from the germline V gene. The CDR3 runs to 12 residues. The CDR3 bases are TGTGCCATCAGGGGGACAGGGGATGGCTACACCTTC. It specifies CAIRGTGDGYTF.

The chain recombines TRBV7-2 with TRBJ2-3; 9 nucleotides align to TRBD2. This CDR3 is built from 16 residues. Unmatched junction bases numbered 11, after V lost 3 bases and J lost 7 bases. CDR1 is SGHTA and CDR2 is FQGNSA in the germline V gene. The CDR3 here is CASSFLGGGARYTQYF. In DNA form, the CDR3 reads TGTGCCAGCAGCTTCTTGGGCGGGGGGGCGCGTTATACGCAGTATTTT.

The rearrangement uses TRBV9 and TRBJ1-1; D gene unclear. CDR1 is SGDLS and CDR2 is YYNGEE in the germline V gene. V gave up 0 bases and J gave up 2 bases, with 11 bases separating them. CDR3 length equals 15 residues. CDR3 coding DNA: TGTGCCAGCAGCGTAGGAGGGCAGCTTAACACTGAAGCTTTCTTT. Its translation: CASSVGGQLNTEAFF.